This T cell receptor beta chain was sequenced for a study of OX40 agonist ivuxolimab in advanced cancers. A word on this clone: Its antigen remains unknown.

TCRdb keeps only in-frame clones here, not all; method: immunoSEQ multiplex PCR. The table records some 58,000 clones, 70% to 90% of them present only once. Study-wide points: A proportion of nonresponders additionally exhibited low normalized T-cell clonal expansion. Relative to CD4+ cells, CD8+ T cells on average had more expanded clones. The CD4+ and CD8+ T cells in the blood had expanded clonally by week 6 at 0.1 to 3.0 mg/kg.

The CDR3 totals 16 residues. With V trimmed by 6 bases and J by 3 bases, 10 bases remained unmatched. Germline lookup yields CDR1 LNHDA and CDR2 SQIVND (reference sequence). The source was CD4+ or CD8+ T cells sorted from blood, collected in a trial of the OX40 agonist ivuxolimab. The chain is built from TRBV19 and TRBJ1-1; 10 nucleotides align to TRBD1. The clonotype originates from an adult with an advanced solid tumor such as melanoma, head and neck, liver or kidney cancer. CDR3 in DNA: TGTGCCAGTAGCCTGACAGGGGGCGCATTGGACACTGAAGCTTTCTTT. It encodes CASSLTGGALDTEAFF.